Listed below are T cell receptor beta chains from one sample, sequenced in a study of blood T cell repertoires in COVID-19. The repertoire was sequenced with immunoSEQ multiplex PCR; TCRdb's copy has only in-frame clones and lacks some. The sample lists tens of thousands of clones, roughly 78% occurring once. Material for sequencing was peripheral blood. The receptor set was obtained from a man aged 50 or older with active or convalescent COVID-19. The CDR3 runs from the conserved cysteine through the conserved F or W. A D gene is named only where the DNA matches it firmly. Some rows have no size entry. The others give once, few or many, or a class for an expanded clone.

j_gene,d_gene,abundance,v_gene,CDR3aa,CDR3nt
TRBJ1-3,.,.,TRBV3-1/TRBV3-2,CASSQDLSSGNTIYF,TGTGCCAGCAGCCAAGATCTCTCCTCTGGAAACACCATATATTTT
TRBJ2-5,TRBD1,.,TRBV18,CASSPPLQGAGETQYF,TGTGCCAGCTCACCACCGCTACAGGGGGCAGGAGAGACCCAGTACTTC
TRBJ2-2,.,few,TRBV2,CASSENGGQVGELFF,TGTGCCAGCAGTGAAAACGGGGGGCAGGTCGGGGAGCTGTTTTTT
TRBJ1-3,.,.,TRBV3-1/TRBV3-2,CASRGFSGNTIYF,TGTGCCTCAAGGGGCTTTTCTGGAAACACCATATATTTT
TRBJ2-5,.,.,TRBV2,CAGRRASLGETQYF,TGTGCCGGGAGACGGGCTTCCCTTGGGGAGACCCAGTACTTC
TRBJ2-5,.,.,TRBV11-2,CASSGPYQETQYF,TGTGCCAGCAGCGGGCCGTACCAAGAGACCCAGTACTTC
TRBJ2-5,.,.,TRBV10-3,CAISGGAQETQYF,TGTGCCATCAGTGGCGGGGCCCAAGAGACCCAGTACTTC
TRBJ2-3,TRBD1,once,TRBV19,CASSPRGQGSGDTQYF,TGTGCCAGTAGTCCCCGGGGACAGGGGAGCGGAGATACGCAGTATTTT
TRBJ2-7,TRBD2,.,TRBV6-4,CASSDTRRTSGSYEQYF,TGTGCCAGCAGTGACACACGCCGGACTAGCGGCTCCTACGAGCAGTACTTC
TRBJ2-3,TRBD2,.,TRBV5-1,CASRGGGGLTDTQYF,TGCGCCAGCAGGGGCGGCGGGGGGCTAACAGATACGCAGTATTTT
TRBJ1-2,TRBD1,.,TRBV7-2,CASSPRQGALEGYTF,TGTGCCAGCAGCCCAAGACAGGGGGCATTAGAGGGCTACACCTTC
TRBJ2-5,.,.,TRBV6-1,CASSEQMETQYF,TGTGCCAGCAGTGAACAGATGGAGACCCAGTACTTC
TRBJ2-5,TRBD1,.,TRBV5-1,CASSPGTGEGQETQYF,TGCGCCAGCAGCCCCGGGACAGGGGAAGGTCAAGAGACCCAGTACTTC
TRBJ2-7,.,.,TRBV15,CATSRDPGYEQYF,TGTGCCACCAGCAGAGATCCCGGGTACGAGCAGTACTTC
TRBJ2-5,TRBD1,.,TRBV25-1,CASSPGQGAKETQYF,TGTGCCAGCAGCCCGGGACAGGGGGCGAAAGAGACCCAGTACTTC
TRBJ2-3,TRBD1,.,TRBV4-3,CASSPGQGRGTDTQYF,TGCGCCAGCAGCCCGGGACAGGGGAGAGGCACAGATACGCAGTATTTT
TRBJ2-2,.,.,TRBV2,CASRVGTANTGELFF,TGTGCCAGCAGGGTTGGGACTGCGAACACCGGGGAGCTGTTTTTT
TRBJ1-1,.,few,TRBV7-9,CASTKSQGLGTEAFF,TGTGCCAGCACCAAATCCCAGGGGTTGGGCACTGAAGCTTTCTTT
TRBJ2-5,.,few,TRBV30,CAWDQGGETQYF,TGTGCCTGGGACCAGGGTGGGGAGACCCAGTACTTC
TRBJ2-2,TRBD2,.,TRBV28,CASSNRGVPNTGELFF,TGTGCCAGCAGCAACCGGGGGGTCCCTAACACCGGGGAGCTGTTTTTT
TRBJ1-6,TRBD1,.,TRBV5-6,CASSLGQGTSPLHF,TGTGCCAGCAGCCTGGGACAGGGGACTTCACCCCTCCACTTT
TRBJ2-2,.,.,TRBV28,CASSRPRPDTGELFF,TGTGCCAGCAGCCGACCTAGGCCGGACACCGGGGAGCTGTTTTTT